Below, 15 T cell receptor beta chains from the same sample are listed, as sequenced in a study of blood T cells in healthy people across ages. The authors ran a second PCR of roughly 7 to 11 cycles using a sample-barcoded 5' primer and a J-beta primer mix. TCRdb itself ran the 5' RACE reads through MiXCR, one entry per CDR3 protein. The table records 1,300,000 or so distinct CDR3 sequences, 55% to 75% of them present only once. The sequencing input was blood. Receptors originate from a man aged 18 to 29 in good health.

The gene calls are TRBV6-5 and TRBJ2-5; 7 positions agree with TRBD1. Losses at the gene ends were 0 bases for V and 7 bases for J; bases not matched to a gene: 14. CDR3 length: 17 amino acids. Per the germline V gene, CDR1 is MNHEY and CDR2 is SVGAGI. The CDR3 coding sequence is TGTGCCAGCAGTTACTCTGGCAGGGGGAAAAAAGATGGGACCCAGTACTTC. Amino acid sequence: CASSYSGRGKKDGTQYF.

The chain joins TRBV7-2 to TRBJ2-3; no firm D call. V was trimmed by 5 bases and J by 6 bases, leaving 15 bases between them. Germline V CDR1 and CDR2: SGHTA, FQGNSA. The CDR3 length is 14 residues. The CDR3 region has the DNA TGTGCCAGCAGCCCCCAAGGTCTAGGGGATACGCAGTATTTT. As protein: CASSPQGLGDTQYF.

The chain joins TRBV5-5 to TRBJ2-1; D perhaps matches TRBD1 (5 bases). This CDR3 comprises 14 residues. The germline CDR1 and CDR2 sequences are SGHKS and YYEKEE (reference sequence). V dropped 0 bases and J dropped 14 bases, with 18 bases sitting between them. DNA of the CDR3: TGTGCCAGCAGCTTGGAAAGGTCTCAGGGTTGGGAGTTCTTC. Encoded protein: CASSLERSQGWEFF.

V gene TRBV3-1 combines with J gene TRBJ1-1; D unresolved. The CDR3 has 15 residues. Germline assignment: CDR1 LGHDT and CDR2 YNNKEL (reference sequence). The V end was cut by 0 bases, the J end by 0 bases, with 8 bases between. CDR3 nucleotide sequence: TGTGCCAGCAGCCAAGAAACAGCAATGAACACTGAAGCTTTCTTT. Amino acid sequence: CASSQETAMNTEAFF.

The chain carries TRBV4-3 and TRBJ1-5; no clear D. With 0 bases removed from V and 4 bases from J, the gap between germline ends came to 16 bases. CDR1 and CDR2 (germline): LGHNA, YSLEER. The CDR3 covers 17 residues. DNA of the CDR3: TGCGCCAGCAGCCAAGATGCCCAGGACCACGTAAATCAGCCCCAGCATTTT. As protein: CASSQDAQDHVNQPQHF.

Note on this clonotype: At one end the junction does not follow the germline gene, possibly because of a read error. The V gene is TRBV15, the J gene TRBJ2-4; D gene ambiguous. The J call may be incorrect, as the DNA end agrees better with TRBJ2-7. From germline, CDR1 is LNHNV and CDR2 YYDKDF (reference sequence). The CDR3 is 14 residues long. The CDR3 DNA follows: TGTGCCACCAACAGAGGCACGATATCCTACGAGCAGTACTTC. Amino acids: CATNRGTISYEQYF.

On this clonotype itself: A read error is possible here, since a much larger clone lies one base away. The chain has TRBV5-1 and TRBJ2-1; the D gene is possibly TRBD2 (6 bases). Germline values: CDR1 SGHRS, CDR2 YFSETQ. This CDR3 is 16 amino acids long. CDR3 in DNA: TGCACCAGCAGCCGACGCCTAGGGAGAACAGGAGGGGAGCAGTTCTTC. As protein: CTSSRRLGRTGGEQFF.

Remarks on this clonotype: A read error may account for a junction end that differs from germline. The rearrangement uses TRBV20-1 and TRBJ2-1; no firm D call. Germline V CDR1 and CDR2: DFQATT, SNEGSKA (reference sequence). This CDR3 region has 13 residues. CDR3 bases: TGCAGTGCTAGCGGACCGACATACAGTGAGCAGTTCTTC. Its translation is CSASGPTYSEQFF.

There are a few counts of this clonotype. The chain is built from TRBV4-2 and TRBJ2-4; 8 bases are a match to TRBD2. Germline V gives CDR1 LGHNA, CDR2 YNFKEQ. The CDR3 sequence is 15 residues long. V trimming: 4 bases; J trimming: 5 bases; junction bases outside the gene matches: 7. The CDR3 region is CASSRGAGEENIQYF. In DNA form, the CDR3 reads TGTGCCAGCAGCCGGGGAGCGGGAGAGGAAAACATTCAGTACTTC.

This clonotype was seen more than once but under ten times. The genes are TRBV5-1 and TRBJ2-7; D not certain. The V and J ends lost 0 bases and 0 bases respectively, with 7 bases between them. This CDR3 region has 14 residues. Germline assignment: CDR1 SGHRS and CDR2 YFSETQ. CDR3 in amino acids: CASSLVISSYEQYF. In nucleotides, the CDR3 is TGCGCCAGCAGCTTGGTGATCAGCTCCTACGAGCAGTACTTC.

This chain joins TRBV28 and TRBJ2-5, with 8 nucleotides matching TRBD1. This CDR3 spans 18 amino acids. V gave up 3 bases and J gave up 0 bases; unmatched junction bases: 12. Per germline, CDR1 MDHEN and CDR2 SYDVKM. For the CDR3, the DNA is TGTGCCAGCAGTTTGGTTGCGGGACAGGACTCGCACCAAGAGACCCAGTACTTC. It encodes CASSLVAGQDSHQETQYF.

This clonotype was detected a few times. The V gene is TRBV29-1, the J gene TRBJ2-5, with D maybe TRBD2 (5 bases). Germline V gene lookup returns CDR1 SQVTM and CDR2 ANQGSEA. V was shortened by 3 bases and J by 2 bases, with 19 bases between the two germline ends. This CDR3 is 16 amino acids long. The DNA of the CDR3 is TGCAGCGTTGACGGGCTAGGGCGGGTAAAACAAGAGACCCAGTACTTC. Translated, it gives CSVDGLGRVKQETQYF.

This clonotype has a handful of counts. The rearrangement uses TRBV12-3 or TRBV12-4 and TRBJ2-7; possibly TRBD2 for D (5 bases). The J call may be in error: the DNA end matches TRBJ2-5 better. The CDR3 covers 13 residues. The CDR3 spells CASSLRQRETQYF. In nucleotides, the CDR3 is TGTGCCAGCAGTTTAAGGCAGCGGGAGACCCAGTACTTC.

The chain has TRBV6-2 or TRBV6-3 and TRBJ2-7; tentative D call: TRBD2 (6 bases). Per the germline V gene, CDR1 is MNHEY and CDR2 is SVGEGT. Trimming stripped 4 bases from V and 1 base from J, with 14 bases between. The CDR3 has 15 residues. This chain's CDR3 is CASSFSRDFSYEQYF. In nucleotides, the CDR3 is TGTGCCAGCAGTTTCAGCCGGGACTTTTCCTACGAGCAGTACTTC.

This clonotype was seen more than once but under ten times. The chain recombines TRBV24-1 with TRBJ2-1, with D unclear. CDR3 length: 16 residues. Deletions cut 5 bases from V and 0 bases from J, with 13 bases between. Germline lookup yields CDR1 KGHDR and CDR2 SFDVKD. The CDR3 region is CATSAPHQSSYNEQFF. The CDR3 nucleotides are TGTGCCACCAGTGCCCCACACCAGAGCTCCTACAATGAGCAGTTCTTC.